These T cell receptor beta chains were read from a single sample in a study of cytomegalovirus exposure and HLA in healthy donors. Assay: immunoSEQ multiplex PCR; the TCRdb copy retains only in-frame clones and omits some. This sample has 170,000 or so clones; just under 80% occur once, and the top ten carry about 2.9%. Sample: PBMCs. These receptor sequences come from a woman in her forties or fifties in good health and CMV-seropositive. Both conserved end residues are part of each CDR3. A D gene is named only where the DNA matches it firmly.

j_call v_call d_call cdr3_aa
TRBJ1-1 TRBV11-3 - CASSTHREGRTEAFF
TRBJ1-6 TRBV5-1 TRBD1 CASSLEPGQGNSPLHF
TRBJ1-5 TRBV5-5 TRBD1 CASSIQGRNQPQHF
TRBJ1-1 TRBV5-5 - CASSPPVPNTEAFF
TRBJ2-5 TRBV18 TRBD1 CASSPGTGAGETQYF
TRBJ2-5 TRBV7-9 TRBD1 CASIQQGPETQYF
TRBJ2-2 TRBV14 - CASSQAPGTYTGELFF
TRBJ2-7 TRBV14 TRBD1 CASSQRPGQGFGRVYEQYF
TRBJ2-2 TRBV7-3 - CASSLNPRGDTGELFF
TRBJ1-1 TRBV5-5 - CASSLAGNTEAFF
TRBJ1-1 TRBV7-2 - CASSFGGRTEAFF
TRBJ2-4 TRBV19 TRBD2 CASSPSRTSGRRNIQYF
TRBJ2-4 TRBV13 - CASSRVGSEAKNSQYF
TRBJ2-3 TRBV9 TRBD2 CASSVTSGGGTPDTQYF
TRBJ2-7 TRBV7-2 TRBD1 CASSLAGQARGEQYF
TRBJ1-1 TRBV28 TRBD1 CASSPGQTPNTEAFF
TRBJ2-7 TRBV10-3 TRBD2 CAISGLAGGLSYEQYF
TRBJ2-7 TRBV2 TRBD2 CASSSGSESSYEQYF
TRBJ2-7 TRBV18 TRBD2 CASSPPVAGGSYEQYF
TRBJ2-7 TRBV10-3 - CAISESGGALPYEQYF
TRBJ1-1 TRBV2 TRBD1 CASSGTRGQTVNTEAFF
TRBJ2-7 TRBV10-3 - CAITTEGGAYEQYF
TRBJ1-1 TRBV30 - CAWTRNAAGATEAFF
TRBJ2-7 TRBV6-5 TRBD2 CASRTSGPYEQYF
TRBJ2-5 TRBV10-3 - CAITPEVQETQYF
TRBJ2-7 TRBV9 - CGRGGVGYEQYF